The present T cell receptor (beta chain) was sequenced within a study of blood T cell repertoires in COVID-19. Study information: Sites across the United States, Italy and Spain contributed samples from acute and convalescent COVID-19. T cells, B-cell-depleted T cells, or PBMCs supplied cDNA or gDNA.

This clone has a handful of counts. The authors' processing: Nucleated cell counts were estimated from reference gene primer amplification. Profiled with immunoSEQ multiplex PCR; TCRdb holds only in-frame clones, not every one. The V and J calls and clone size were taken over from that table, and D and trimming were inferred from the DNA. Of about 150,000 clones in the sample, 79% were seen once. V dropped 8 bases and J dropped 1; count of bases not matched to a gene: 11. CDR3 length: 16 residues. Germline V gene data show CDR1 as MDHEN and CDR2 as SYDVKM. Seattle-derived patients entered the study during active infection and were followed longitudinally.

The sequencing sample was made of peripheral blood. The chain combines TRBV28 with TRBJ1-1; 9 positions match TRBD1. The TCR was taken from an older woman with COVID-19, enrolled during active disease. In DNA form, the CDR3 reads TGTGCCAGCCACCCCTCAACAGGGGGCCCGAACACTGAAGCTTTCTTT. Translating it yields CASHPSTGGPNTEAFF.